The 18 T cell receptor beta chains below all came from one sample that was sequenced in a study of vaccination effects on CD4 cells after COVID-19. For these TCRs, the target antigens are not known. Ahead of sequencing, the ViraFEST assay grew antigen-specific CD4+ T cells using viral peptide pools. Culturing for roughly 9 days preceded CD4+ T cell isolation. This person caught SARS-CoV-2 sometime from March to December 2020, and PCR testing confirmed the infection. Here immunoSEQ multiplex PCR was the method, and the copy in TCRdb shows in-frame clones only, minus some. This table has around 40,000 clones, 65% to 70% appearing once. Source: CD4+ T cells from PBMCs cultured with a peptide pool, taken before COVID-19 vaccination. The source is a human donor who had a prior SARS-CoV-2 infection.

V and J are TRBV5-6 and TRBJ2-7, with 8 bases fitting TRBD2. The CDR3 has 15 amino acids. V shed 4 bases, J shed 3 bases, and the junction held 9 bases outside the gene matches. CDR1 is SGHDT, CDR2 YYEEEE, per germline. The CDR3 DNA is TGTGCCAGCAGCGAAGATGGACTAGCCGACTACGAGCAGTACTTC. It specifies CASSEDGLADYEQYF.

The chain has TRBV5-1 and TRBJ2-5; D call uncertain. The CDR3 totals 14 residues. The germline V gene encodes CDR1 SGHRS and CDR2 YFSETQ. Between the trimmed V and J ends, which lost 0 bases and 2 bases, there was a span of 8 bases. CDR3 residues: CASSLGAGQETQYF. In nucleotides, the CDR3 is TGCGCCAGCAGCTTGGGGGCCGGGCAAGAGACCCAGTACTTC.

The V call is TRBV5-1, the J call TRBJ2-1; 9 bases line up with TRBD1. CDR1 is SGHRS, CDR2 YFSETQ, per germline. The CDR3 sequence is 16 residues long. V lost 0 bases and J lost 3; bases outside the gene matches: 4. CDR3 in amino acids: CASSLGWDRDYNEQFF. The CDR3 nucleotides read TGCGCCAGCAGCTTGGGATGGGACAGGGACTACAATGAGCAGTTCTTC.

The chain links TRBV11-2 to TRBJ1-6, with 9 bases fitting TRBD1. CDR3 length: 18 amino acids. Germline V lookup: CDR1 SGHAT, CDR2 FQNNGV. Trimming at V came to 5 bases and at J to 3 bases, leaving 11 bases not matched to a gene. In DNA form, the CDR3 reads TGTGCCAGCAGCCCAAACGGGGGGACAGGGATCTATAATTCACCCCTCCACTTT. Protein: CASSPNGGTGIYNSPLHF. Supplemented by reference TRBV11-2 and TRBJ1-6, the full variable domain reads EAGVAQSPRYKIIEKRQSVAFWCNPISGHATLYWYQQILGQGPKLLIQFQNNGVVDDSQLPKDRFSAERLKGVDSTLKIQPAKLEDSAVYLCASSPNGGTGIYNSPLHFGNGTRLTVT.

The CDR3 loop reads CASSLYRGANYGYTF. Here the CDR3 DNA reads TGTGCCAGCAGTTTATACAGGGGGGCGAACTATGGCTACACCTTC. The gene calls are TRBV27 and TRBJ1-2; 8 bases match TRBD1. The CDR3 length is 15 residues. The trim removed 1 base at V and 2 bases at J, leaving 3 bases unmatched. Germline values: CDR1 MNHEY, CDR2 SMNVEV (reference sequence).

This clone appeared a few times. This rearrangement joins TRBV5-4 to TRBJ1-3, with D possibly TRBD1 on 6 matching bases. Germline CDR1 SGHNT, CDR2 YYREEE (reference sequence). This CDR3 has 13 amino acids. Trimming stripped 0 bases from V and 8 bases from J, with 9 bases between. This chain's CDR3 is CASSLAQGDTIYF. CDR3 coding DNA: TGTGCCAGCAGCTTGGCACAGGGAGACACCATATATTTT.

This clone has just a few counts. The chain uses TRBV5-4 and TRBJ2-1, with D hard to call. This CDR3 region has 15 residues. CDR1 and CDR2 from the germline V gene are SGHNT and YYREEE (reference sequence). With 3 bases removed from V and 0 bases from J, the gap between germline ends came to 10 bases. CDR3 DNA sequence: TGTGCCAGCAGCTCGCTCACGGTCTCCTACAATGAGCAGTTCTTC. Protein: CASSSLTVSYNEQFF.

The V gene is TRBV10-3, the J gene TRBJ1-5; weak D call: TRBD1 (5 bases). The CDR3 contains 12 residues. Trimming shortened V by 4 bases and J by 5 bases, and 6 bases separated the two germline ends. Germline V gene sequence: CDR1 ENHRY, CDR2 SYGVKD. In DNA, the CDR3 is TGTGCCATCAGTGGAGGGGATCAGCCCCAGCATTTT. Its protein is CAISGGDQPQHF.

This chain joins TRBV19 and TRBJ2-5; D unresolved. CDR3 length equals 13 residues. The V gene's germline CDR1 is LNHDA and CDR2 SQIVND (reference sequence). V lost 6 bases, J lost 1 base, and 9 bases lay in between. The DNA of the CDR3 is TGTGCCAGTAGGGCGGCGCTCCAAGAGACCCAGTACTTC. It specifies CASRAALQETQYF. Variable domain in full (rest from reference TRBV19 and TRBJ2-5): DGGITQSPKYLFRKEGQNVTLSCEQNLNHDAMYWYRQDPGQGLRLIYYSQIVNDFQKGDIAEGYSVSREKKESFPLTVTSAQKNPTAFYLCASRAALQETQYFGPGTRLLVL.

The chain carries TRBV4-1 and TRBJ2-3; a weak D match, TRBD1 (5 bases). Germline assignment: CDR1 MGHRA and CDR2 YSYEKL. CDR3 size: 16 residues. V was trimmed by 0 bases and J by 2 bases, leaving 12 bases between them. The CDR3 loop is CASSQDRQPYTDTQYF. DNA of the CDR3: TGCGCCAGCAGCCAAGATAGACAGCCTTACACAGATACGCAGTATTTT.

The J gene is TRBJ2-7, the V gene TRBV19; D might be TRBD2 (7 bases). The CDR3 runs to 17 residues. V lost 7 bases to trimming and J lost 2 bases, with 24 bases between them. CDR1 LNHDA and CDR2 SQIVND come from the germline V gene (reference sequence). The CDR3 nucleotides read TGTGCCAGTACCCATCAGGCGGGGGCCGACACCACCTACGAGCAGTACTTC. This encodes CASTHQAGADTTYEQYF.

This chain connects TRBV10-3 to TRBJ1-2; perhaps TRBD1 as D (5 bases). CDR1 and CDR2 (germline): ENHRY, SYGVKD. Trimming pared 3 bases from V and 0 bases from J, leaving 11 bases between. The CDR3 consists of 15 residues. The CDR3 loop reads CAISDPGGSNYGYTF. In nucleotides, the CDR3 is TGTGCCATCAGTGACCCGGGGGGGTCTAACTATGGCTACACCTTC.

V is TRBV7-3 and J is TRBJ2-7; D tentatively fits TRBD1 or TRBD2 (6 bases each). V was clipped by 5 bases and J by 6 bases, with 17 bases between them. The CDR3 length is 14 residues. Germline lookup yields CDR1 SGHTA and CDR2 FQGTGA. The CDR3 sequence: CASSPGGRGGEQYF. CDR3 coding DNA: TGTGCCAGCAGCCCCGGGGGCAGGGGCGGCGAGCAGTACTTC.

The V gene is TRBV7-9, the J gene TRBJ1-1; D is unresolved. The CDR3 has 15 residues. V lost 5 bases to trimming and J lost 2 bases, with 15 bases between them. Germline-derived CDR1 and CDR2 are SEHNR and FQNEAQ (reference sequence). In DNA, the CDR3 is TGTGCCAGCAGCCGGAATTTAGGTTTAAACACTGAAGCTTTCTTT. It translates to CASSRNLGLNTEAFF.

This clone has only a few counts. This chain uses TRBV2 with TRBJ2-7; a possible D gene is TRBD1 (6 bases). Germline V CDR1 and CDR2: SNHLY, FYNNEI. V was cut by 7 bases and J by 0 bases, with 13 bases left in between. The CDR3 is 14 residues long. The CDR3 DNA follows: TGTGCCAGCATATTTAGGGACATCTCCTACGAGCAGTACTTC. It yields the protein CASIFRDISYEQYF.

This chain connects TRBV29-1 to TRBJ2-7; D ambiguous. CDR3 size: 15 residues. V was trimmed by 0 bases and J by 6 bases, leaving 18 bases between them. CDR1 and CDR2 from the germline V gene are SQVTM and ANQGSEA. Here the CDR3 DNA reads TGCAGCGTTGAAGATCGAGGTGGCAAGGTCGTCGAGCAGTACTTC. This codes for CSVEDRGGKVVEQYF.

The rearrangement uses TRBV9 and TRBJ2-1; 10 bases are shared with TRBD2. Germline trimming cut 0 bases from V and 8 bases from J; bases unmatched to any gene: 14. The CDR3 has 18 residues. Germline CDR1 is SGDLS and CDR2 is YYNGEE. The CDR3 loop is CASSVAKREGGEMYEQFF. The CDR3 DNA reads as TGTGCCAGCAGCGTAGCTAAGCGGGAGGGAGGGGAAATGTATGAGCAGTTCTTC.

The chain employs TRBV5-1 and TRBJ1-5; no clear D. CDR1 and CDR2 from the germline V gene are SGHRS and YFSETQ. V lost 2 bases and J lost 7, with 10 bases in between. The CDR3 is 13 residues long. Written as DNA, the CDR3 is TGCGCCAGCAGCTTCTCTCCCGAACAGCCCCAGCATTTT. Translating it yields CASSFSPEQPQHF. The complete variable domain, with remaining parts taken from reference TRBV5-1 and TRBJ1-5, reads KAGVTQTPRYLIKTRGQQVTLSCSPISGHRSVSWYQQTPGQGLQFLFEYFSETQRNKGNFPGRFSGRQFSNSRSEMNVSTLELGDSALYLCASSFSPEQPQHFGDGTRLSIL.